Following are 4 T cell receptor beta chains from one sample sequenced in a study of response to subunit inactivated influenza vaccine. TCRdb passed the RT-PCR reads through MiXCR, listing each CDR3 protein once. This table has hundreds of thousands of distinct CDR3 sequences, 10% to 15% appearing once. Source: PBMCs from blood, taken on the day of vaccination. The origin of the receptors is a man aged 50-60 years who received an inactivated influenza vaccine.

The chain employs TRBV20-1 and TRBJ2-5; 9 bases line up with TRBD2. Germline CDR1 DFQATT, CDR2 SNEGSKA (reference sequence). With 0 bases clipped from V and 4 bases from J, the junction kept 9 bases outside the gene matches. The CDR3 consists of 16 residues. The CDR3 DNA sequence: TGCAGTGCTAGAGATCCAGGCGGGAGGGCTCCAGAGACCCAGTACTTC. Amino acid sequence: CSARDPGGRAPETQYF.

This sequence joins TRBV11-2 and TRBJ2-5; D gene ambiguous. Between the trimmed V and J ends, which lost 4 bases and 3 bases, there was a span of 15 bases. The CDR3 totals 15 residues. Germline CDR1 SGHAT, CDR2 FQNNGV. The CDR3 DNA reads TGTGCCAGCAGCTCCCAGGCAAGGCCAGAAGAGACCCAGTACTTC. This translates into CASSSQARPEETQYF.

The chain carries TRBV20-1 and TRBJ2-5; TRBD2 matches at 7 bases. The CDR3 covers 15 residues. CDR1 is DFQATT and CDR2 is SNEGSKA in the germline V gene (reference sequence). V gave up 6 bases and J gave up 4 bases; unmatched junction bases: 14. CDR3 nucleotide sequence: TGCAGTGCCGGGTGGAGACTAGCCTACCTAGAGACCCAGTACTTC. This codes for CSAGWRLAYLETQYF.

This clonotype came up a few times. The chain carries TRBV11-2 and TRBJ2-2; 14 nucleotides match TRBD2. The CDR3 runs to 16 residues. CDR1 SGHAT and CDR2 FQNNGV come from the germline V gene. After removal of 5 bases from V and 11 bases from J, the junction contained 10 bases not matched to a gene. CDR3 region: CASSNLYGTSGRELFF. The CDR3 nucleotides are TGTGCCAGCAGCAACCTTTACGGGACTAGCGGGAGAGAGCTGTTTTTT.